This entry features one TCR beta chain sequence. In germline, CDR1 is LGHNA, CDR2 YSLEER. This CDR3 has 13 amino acids. The germline V and J ends were trimmed by 0 bases and 7 bases, with 6 bases remaining between them. The data are from a study of prognosis after radiotherapy for stage I lung cancer. Two-round multiplex PCR on genomic DNA was the method by which TCR beta CDR3 was amplified. Primers (each specific to one TRBV or TRBJ gene) were used in first-round PCR. TCRdb ran MiXCR on the multiplex PCR reads and lists one entry per CDR3 protein. The table lists 30,000 to 40,000 distinct CDR3 sequences, 25% to 40% of them singletons.

The source is a donor over 45 with non-small cell lung cancer. Material: PBMCs, obtained before or after stereotactic body radiation therapy (not recorded which). V gene TRBV4-3 combines with J gene TRBJ2-2; unclear D gene. CDR3 region: CASSQDGDGELFF. Written as DNA, the CDR3 is TGCGCCAGCAGCCAAGATGGGGACGGGGAGCTGTTTTTT.